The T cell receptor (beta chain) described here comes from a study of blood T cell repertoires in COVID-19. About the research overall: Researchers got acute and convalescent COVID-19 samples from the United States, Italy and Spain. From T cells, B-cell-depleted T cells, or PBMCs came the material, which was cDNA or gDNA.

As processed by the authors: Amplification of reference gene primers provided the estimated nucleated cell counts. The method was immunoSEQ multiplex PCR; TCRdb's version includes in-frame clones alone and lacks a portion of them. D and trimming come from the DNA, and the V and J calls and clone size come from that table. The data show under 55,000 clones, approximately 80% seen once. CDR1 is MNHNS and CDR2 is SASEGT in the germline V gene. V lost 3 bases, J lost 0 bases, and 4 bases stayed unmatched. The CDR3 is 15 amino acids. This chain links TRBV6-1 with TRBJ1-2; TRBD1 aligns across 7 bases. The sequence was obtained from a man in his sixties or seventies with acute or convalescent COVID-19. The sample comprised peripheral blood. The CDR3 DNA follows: TGTGCCAGCAGTGAGGCCGGGACAGCTAACTATGGCTACACCTTC. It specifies CASSEAGTANYGYTF.